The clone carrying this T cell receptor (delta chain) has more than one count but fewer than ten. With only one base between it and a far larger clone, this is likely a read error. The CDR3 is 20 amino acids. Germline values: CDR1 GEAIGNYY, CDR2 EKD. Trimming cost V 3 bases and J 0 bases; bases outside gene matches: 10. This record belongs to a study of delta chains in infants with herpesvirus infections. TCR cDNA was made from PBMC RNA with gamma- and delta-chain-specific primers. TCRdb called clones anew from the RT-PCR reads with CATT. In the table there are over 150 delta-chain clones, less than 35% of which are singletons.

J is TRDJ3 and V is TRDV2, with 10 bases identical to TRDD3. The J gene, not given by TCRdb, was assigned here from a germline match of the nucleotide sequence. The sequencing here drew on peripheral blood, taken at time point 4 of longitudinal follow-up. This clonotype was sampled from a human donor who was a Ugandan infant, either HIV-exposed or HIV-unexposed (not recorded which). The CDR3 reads CACDVVWGIQSSWDTRQMFF. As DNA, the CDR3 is TGTGCCTGTGACGTAGTGTGGGGGATACAGAGCTCCTGGGACACCCGACAGATGTTTTTC.